Presented here are 15 T cell receptor beta chains from one specimen sequenced in a study of blood T cell repertoires in COVID-19. Clones were sequenced by immunoSEQ multiplex PCR, and TCRdb holds only the in-frame ones, with some missing. The data show tens of thousands of clones, around 85% seen once. Sequencing was carried out using peripheral blood. The receptors were sampled from a man older than 75 with acute or convalescent COVID-19.

The rearrangement joins TRBV7-8 to TRBJ2-3; 14 nucleotides match TRBD2. This CDR3 is built from 19 residues. V trimming: 1 base; J trimming: 2 bases; junction bases outside the gene matches: 8. Germline values: CDR1 SGHVS, CDR2 FQNEAQ. CDR3 nucleotides: TGTGCCAGCAGCTTAGTTATGGGGACTAGCGGGGGCCACACAGATACGCAGTATTTT. Translation: CASSLVMGTSGGHTDTQYF.

Only a few counts were recorded for this clone. The J gene is TRBJ1-5, the V gene TRBV7-2, with a weak D call TRBD1 (6 bases). The germline V and J ends were trimmed by 4 bases and 4 bases, with 14 bases remaining between them. The germline V gene has CDR1 SGHTA and CDR2 FQGNSA. CDR3 length equals 15 residues. The CDR3 loop reads CASSWIQGPNQPQHF. Here the CDR3 DNA reads TGTGCCAGCAGCTGGATACAGGGTCCTAATCAGCCCCAGCATTTT.

The J gene is TRBJ2-1, the V gene TRBV3-1 (or the pseudogene TRBV3-2); D is uncertain. CDR3 length equals 12 residues. With 8 bases removed from V and 6 bases from J, the gap between germline ends came to 11 bases. Germline V lookup: CDR1 LGHDT, CDR2 YNNKEL (reference sequence). The DNA of the CDR3 is TGTGCCAGCGAGCATTGCCTCAATGAGCAGTTCTTC. It translates to CASEHCLNEQFF.

The chain carries TRBV6-2 or TRBV6-3 and TRBJ2-5, with D perhaps TRBD2 (5 bases). The CDR3 length is 16 residues. With 2 bases removed from V and 1 base from J, the gap between germline ends came to 14 bases. The germline V gene encodes CDR1 MNHEY and CDR2 SVGEGT. The DNA of the CDR3 is TGTGCCAGCAGTTACCAGGACTCGAGGGCCCAAGAGACCCAGTACTTC. Protein: CASSYQDSRAQETQYF.

The chain carries TRBV11-2 and TRBJ2-7; 9 nucleotides align to TRBD1. Germline CDR1 reads SGHAT; CDR2 reads FQNNGV. The J segment lost 0 bases and the V segment lost 5 bases, leaving 2 bases of the junction unmatched. The CDR3 totals 14 residues. CDR3 in DNA: TGTGCCAGCAGCAGACAGGGGGTCTCCTACGAGCAGTACTTC. Its translation: CASSRQGVSYEQYF.

This clone came up once. The CDR3 region is CASGSWRGAYNEQFF. Written as DNA, the CDR3 is TGCGCCAGCGGATCTTGGCGGGGGGCCTACAATGAGCAGTTCTTC. V and J are TRBV5-1 and TRBJ2-1, with 8 bases fitting TRBD2. The CDR3 is 15 residues long. Germline V CDR1 and CDR2: SGHRS, YFSETQ. With 7 bases clipped from V and 2 bases from J, the junction kept 8 bases outside the gene matches.

The chain is built from TRBV6-5 and TRBJ1-1, with D possibly being TRBD1 (6 bases). The CDR3 consists of 13 residues. Trimming took 6 bases from V and 4 from J, leaving 12 bases between them. Germline-derived CDR1 and CDR2 are MNHEY and SVGAGI. The CDR3 DNA reads TGTGCCAGCAGCCCAACAGGGCCCACTGAAGCTTTCTTT. Protein: CASSPTGPTEAFF.

The CDR3 reads CASSRSGDTDTQYF. The CDR3 DNA follows: TGTGCCAGCAGCCGTAGCGGGGACACAGATACGCAGTATTTT. This chain connects TRBV3-1 (or the pseudogene TRBV3-2) to TRBJ2-3, with TRBD2 identical over 8 bases. CDR1 is LGHDT, CDR2 YNNKEL, per germline (reference sequence). This CDR3 has 14 residues. V gave up 4 bases and J gave up 2 bases; unmatched junction bases: 2.

The gene calls are TRBV3-1 (or the pseudogene TRBV3-2) and TRBJ2-2; D is perhaps TRBD2 (7 bases). The length of the CDR3 is 15 residues. The V gene lost 5 bases and the J gene lost 5 bases, with 15 bases spanning the gap. Looked up from germline, CDR1 is LGHDT and CDR2 is YNNKEL (reference sequence). Here the CDR3 reads CASSAPGEGTGELFF. In nucleotides, the CDR3 is TGTGCCAGCAGCGCTCCAGGGGAGGGGACCGGGGAGCTGTTTTTT.

V is TRBV7-8 and J is TRBJ1-3, with 7 bases that match TRBD1. The length of the CDR3 is 16 residues. The germline V gene has CDR1 SGHVS and CDR2 FQNEAQ. J gave up 0 bases and V 8 bases, and 10 bases lay outside the gene matches. CDR3 loop: CASSPQGGFSGNTIYF. CDR3 DNA: TGTGCCAGCTCCCCCCAAGGGGGCTTCTCTGGAAACACCATATATTTT.

The V call is TRBV6-5, the J call TRBJ2-7; the match to TRBD1 covers 7 bases. Germline V gene data show CDR1 as MNHEY and CDR2 as SVGAGI. This CDR3 spans 16 amino acids. V dropped 2 bases and J dropped 3; count of bases not matched to a gene: 10. The CDR3: CASSYQRQGGRYEQYF. The DNA of the CDR3 is TGTGCCAGCAGTTACCAACGACAGGGTGGCCGCTACGAGCAGTACTTC.

This clone appeared once. The rearrangement links TRBV20-1 to TRBJ1-5; unclear D gene. Germline CDR1 is DFQATT and CDR2 is SNEGSKA (reference sequence). Trimming shortened V by 3 bases and J by 11 bases, and 23 bases separated the two germline ends. The CDR3 length is 15 residues. This CDR3 reads CSASFTTGGIRAQHF. CDR3 sequence (DNA): TGCAGTGCTAGTTTCACCACGGGCGGGATAAGGGCCCAGCATTTT.

Concerning this clone itself: Within the sample, other DNA sequences also encode this same CDR3. This sequence joins TRBV12-3 or TRBV12-4 and TRBJ2-7; D is possibly TRBD1 (6 bases). Trimming shortened V by 7 bases and J by 7 bases, and 14 bases separated the two germline ends. There are 12 residues in the CDR3. The CDR3 DNA is TGTGCCAGCACCTTAGGGGGTCATGAGCAGTACTTC. This codes for CASTLGGHEQYF.

The gene calls are TRBV28 and TRBJ2-1; weak D call: TRBD2 (6 bases). V lost 7 bases and J 1 base, leaving 14 bases between the germline ends. Germline V gene data show CDR1 as MDHEN and CDR2 as SYDVKM. The CDR3 has 15 amino acids. This CDR3 reads CASTTSIRSYNEQFF. The CDR3 DNA is TGTGCCAGCACCACTAGCATTAGGTCCTACAATGAGCAGTTCTTC.

The chain is built from TRBV7-8 and TRBJ2-7, with 10 bases aligning to TRBD2. The CDR3 totals 18 residues. The junction had 10 bases not matched to a gene; V was cut back by 0 bases and J by 2 bases. CDR1 is SGHVS, CDR2 FQNEAQ, per germline. The CDR3 protein is CASSLAVSLAGAPYEQYF. The CDR3 nucleotides read TGTGCCAGCAGCTTAGCGGTTTCCCTAGCGGGAGCTCCCTACGAGCAGTACTTC.